This TCR beta chain was sequenced for a study of T cells in Graves' hyperthyroidism and ophthalmopathy. RNA transcripts were the template for amplifying TCR beta CDR3 regions. The HTBI primer set drove a first-round RT-PCR of the TCR CDR3. In TCRdb, the multiplex PCR reads were re-called with MiXCR into one record per CDR3 protein. Of fewer than 500,000 distinct CDR3 sequences detected, 13% to 15% appear once; the ten largest clones hold roughly a fifth. The CDR3 runs 15 residues. From germline, CDR1 is LNHNV and CDR2 YYDKDF (reference sequence). V lost 4 bases, J lost 6 bases, and 3 bases stayed unmatched.

The chain recombines TRBV15 with TRBJ1-6; 10 bases are shared with TRBD1. Sequenced input: blood. The clonotype was recovered from a woman aged 25 to 39 with Graves' ophthalmopathy. The CDR3 DNA sequence: TGTGCCACCAGCATTTGGGACAGGGGTAATTCACCCCTCCACTTT. Translated: CATSIWDRGNSPLHF.